Below are 3 T cell receptor beta chains sequenced from a single sample in a study of T cell responses to AZD1222 COVID-19 vaccine. Repertoires were generated with immunoSEQ multiplex PCR, while TCRdb's copy carries only in-frame clones and drops some. The repertoire holds about 140,000 clones, with roughly 90% as singletons. This sample comprised peripheral blood, obtained on day 0 of AZD1222 vaccination. These TCRs come from an adult in good health.

This clone was seen only once. This chain connects TRBV5-5 to TRBJ2-2; 7 bases agree with TRBD2. CDR3 size: 18 residues. V was pared by 4 bases and J by 6 bases, with 18 bases of the junction left unmatched. CDR1 is SGHKS, CDR2 YYEKEE, per germline (reference sequence). The CDR3 region has the DNA TGTGCCAGCAGCCCTCGGGGGGAGGGCCAGGGTGAACCCGGGGAGCTGTTTTTT. Translation gives CASSPRGEGQGEPGELFF.

The chain links TRBV9 to TRBJ1-6; D may be TRBD1 (6 bases). V shed 0 bases and J shed 3 bases, with 13 bases lying between them. This CDR3 is 17 amino acids long. CDR1 SGDLS and CDR2 YYNGEE come from the germline V gene. The CDR3 loop reads CASSVGDTSFYNSPLHF. DNA for the CDR3: TGTGCCAGCAGCGTAGGGGACACCAGTTTCTATAATTCACCCCTCCACTTT.

This clone was recorded only once. The same CDR3 can be traced to other DNA sequences in this sample. The gene calls are TRBV5-1 and TRBJ2-1, with 9 bases aligning to TRBD2. In germline, CDR1 is SGHRS, CDR2 YFSETQ. Trimming removed 4 bases from V and 7 bases from J; junction bases left unmatched: 9. The CDR3 is made up of 15 amino acids. The CDR3 sequence: CASSPLAGAGNEQFF. CDR3 nucleotides: TGCGCCAGCAGCCCTTTAGCGGGAGCGGGGAATGAGCAGTTCTTC.